Only a few counts were recorded for the clone carrying this T cell receptor beta chain. The CDR3 extends over 14 amino acids. V dropped 5 bases and J dropped 2 bases, with 12 bases sitting between them. Germline assignment: CDR1 MDHEN and CDR2 SYDVKM. This sample was included in a study of blood T cell repertoires in COVID-19. At the level of the study: Sites in the United States, Italy and Spain provided acute and convalescent COVID-19 samples. Sample material is recorded as cDNA or gDNA derived from T cells, B-cell-depleted T cells, or PBMCs.

Using immunoSEQ multiplex PCR, the repertoire was profiled, and TCRdb retains in-frame clones only, with some absent. This sample has roughly 25,000 clones, with 90% to 95% found just once. The sample was peripheral blood. This chain joins TRBV28 and TRBJ2-5, with a weak D call TRBD1 (6 bases). The clonotype was recovered from a man between 70 and 80 years old with active COVID-19. This CDR3 reads CASSLTGIQETQYF. CDR3 coding DNA: TGTGCCAGCAGTCTCACAGGGATACAAGAGACCCAGTACTTC.